This TCR beta chain appears in the sequencing data of a study of regulatory T cells in long-lasting Graves disease. On the study more broadly: Graves' patients diagnosed newly had used antithyroid drugs under 3 months.

Whole-study findings and limits: Persistent patients shared more public clonotypes (about 3,000) than newly diagnosed patients (roughly 960).

Arm-PCR with iRepertoire HTBI primers amplified the CDR3 regions for these TCR beta libraries. Via MiXCR, TCRdb re-called the multiplex PCR reads, giving one row per CDR3 protein. The table lists around 400,000 distinct CDR3 sequences, 15% to 19% of them singletons. Time point noted: newly diagnosed GD, antithyroid drugs for less than 3 months. The authors made the TCR library using RNA they extracted from PBMCs. Germline CDR1 reads SNHLY; CDR2 reads FYNNEI. The CDR3 is made up of 15 amino acids. V lost 1 base to trimming and J lost 6 bases, with 13 bases between them. This clonotype was seen at least ten times. Its target is not known.

The source is a female donor with Graves disease. This chain links TRBV2 with TRBJ1-5, with unresolved D. Source: peripheral blood mononuclear cells (PBMCs), taken at new diagnosis, from a patient treated with antithyroid drugs. The CDR3 DNA is TGTGCCAGCAGTGAAGAGATGGTCGGTGTTCAGCCCCAGCATTTT. Translation: CASSEEMVGVQPQHF.